Shown below are 32 T cell receptor beta chains from a single sample sequenced in a study of blood T cell repertoires in COVID-19. Sequencing was performed with immunoSEQ multiplex PCR; in TCRdb, only in-frame clones are kept and a portion is missing. Of about 120,000 clones in the sample, 90% were seen once. The sequenced sample was peripheral blood. Every receptor here comes from a woman aged 45-65 years with acute or convalescent COVID-19.

The chain carries TRBV7-3 and TRBJ2-7; D is perhaps TRBD2 (6 bases). The CDR3 is made up of 13 amino acids. Per the germline V gene, CDR1 is SGHTA and CDR2 is FQGTGA. V lost 5 bases and J 5 bases, leaving 13 bases between the germline ends. The CDR3 coding sequence is TGTGCCAGCAGCCTTGGAGGGAAGAACGAGCAGTACTTC. This codes for CASSLGGKNEQYF.

The rearrangement links TRBV19 to TRBJ1-5; perhaps TRBD1 as D (5 bases). CDR1 LNHDA and CDR2 SQIVND come from the germline V gene (reference sequence). Trimming took off 1 base at V and 4 bases at J, with 17 bases between the two ends. This CDR3 is 17 amino acids long. The CDR3 DNA reads as TGTGCCAGTAGTATAGGGGGGGGGATCCCAAGGAATCAGCCCCAGCATTTT. Translated, it gives CASSIGGGIPRNQPQHF.

This clone was counted between two and nine times. The rearrangement uses TRBV20-1 and TRBJ1-1, with TRBD1 identical over 10 bases. The CDR3 loop spans 14 amino acids. Trimming removed 3 bases from V and 6 bases from J; junction bases left unmatched: 7. CDR1 DFQATT and CDR2 SNEGSKA come from the germline V gene (reference sequence). The DNA of the CDR3 is TGCAGTGCTAGTGGGGACAGGGGTGCCGCTGAAGCTTTCTTT. It encodes CSASGDRGAAEAFF.

V is TRBV7-6 and J is TRBJ2-2; D remains ambiguous. V lost 1 base and J lost 1, with 10 bases in between. CDR3 length: 16 residues. Looked up from germline, CDR1 is SGHVS and CDR2 is FNYEAQ. The CDR3 sequence is CASSLEQAWNTGELFF. The CDR3 coding sequence is TGTGCCAGCAGCTTAGAGCAGGCCTGGAACACCGGGGAGCTGTTTTTT.

The rearrangement joins TRBV19 to TRBJ1-1; D unclear. Germline assignment: CDR1 LNHDA and CDR2 SQIVND (reference sequence). V was clipped by 0 bases and J by 5 bases, with 10 bases between them. This CDR3 is 14 amino acids long. The CDR3 DNA reads TGTGCCAGTAGTATAGATAACAGCCTTACTGAAGCTTTCTTT. Translation: CASSIDNSLTEAFF.

This rearrangement joins TRBV5-6 to TRBJ1-6; unclear D gene. V lost 6 bases to trimming and J lost 6 bases, with 25 bases between them. Germline values: CDR1 SGHDT, CDR2 YYEEEE. The CDR3 runs 18 residues. This CDR3 is CASTKRPGSSEVNSPLHF. The CDR3 coding sequence is TGTGCCAGCACCAAGAGACCCGGGTCCTCCGAAGTTAATTCACCCCTCCACTTT.

The chain is built from TRBV7-2 and TRBJ1-5; D unresolved. This CDR3 has 17 amino acids. In germline, CDR1 is SGHTA, CDR2 FQGNSA. Trimming took off 2 bases at V and 2 bases at J, with 16 bases between the two ends. The CDR3 region has the DNA TGTGCCAGCAGCTTAAATTCGGTACCGATTCGCAATCAGCCCCAGCATTTT. Amino acid sequence: CASSLNSVPIRNQPQHF.

The chain combines TRBV6-5 with TRBJ1-2; a weak D match, TRBD1 (6 bases). The CDR3 is 16 residues long. CDR1 MNHEY and CDR2 SVGAGI come from the germline V gene. V was trimmed by 0 bases and J by 3 bases, leaving 14 bases between them. The CDR3 is CASSYSKLRGYYGYTF. In DNA, the CDR3 is TGTGCCAGCAGTTACTCGAAGCTCAGGGGCTACTATGGCTACACCTTC.

The chain couples TRBV19 to TRBJ1-1, with no clear D. Trimming stripped 8 bases from V and 4 bases from J, with 11 bases between. CDR1 LNHDA and CDR2 SQIVND come from the germline V gene (reference sequence). CDR3 size: 12 residues. The chain's CDR3 is CASRTGSTEAFF. The DNA for the CDR3 is TGTGCCAGTCGGACTGGTAGCACTGAAGCTTTCTTT.

This chain links TRBV25-1 with TRBJ2-1; D is unclear. Deletions cut 5 bases from V and 7 bases from J, with 9 bases between. CDR1 and CDR2 from the germline V gene are MGHDK and SYGVNS. The CDR3 sequence is 12 residues long. Here the CDR3 DNA reads TGTGCCAGCAGTCCCTTCGGGAATGAGCAGTTCTTC. As protein: CASSPFGNEQFF.

The chain employs TRBV20-1 and TRBJ1-2; D gene ambiguous. The CDR3 extends over 11 amino acids. Trimming cost V 4 bases and J 4 bases, with 7 bases left between them. Germline CDR1 and CDR2: DFQATT and SNEGSKA (reference sequence). CDR3 coding DNA: TGCAGTGCTAATAGTCTCTATGGCTACACCTTC. As protein: CSANSLYGYTF.

The rearrangement links TRBV10-3 to TRBJ2-1; D might be TRBD2 (7 bases). V gave up 6 bases and J gave up 7 bases, with 13 bases separating them. The germline V gene has CDR1 ENHRY and CDR2 SYGVKD. The CDR3 sequence is 13 residues long. The CDR3 coding sequence is TGTGCCATCAGCTTAGGGGGGGCAAATGAGCAGTTCTTC. Its protein is CAISLGGANEQFF.

The gene calls are TRBV7-9 and TRBJ2-7, with D uncertain. V was shortened by 7 bases and J by 2 bases, with 12 bases between the two germline ends. Germline V gene data show CDR1 as SEHNR and CDR2 as FQNEAQ (reference sequence). The CDR3 is 13 amino acids. The CDR3 is CASNPNSPYEQYF. Here the CDR3 DNA reads TGTGCCAGCAACCCGAACTCCCCCTACGAGCAGTACTTC.

J is TRBJ1-5 and V is TRBV27, with 8 bases identical to TRBD1. The CDR3 is made up of 16 amino acids. CDR1 is MNHEY and CDR2 is SMNVEV in the germline V gene (reference sequence). V shed 5 bases, J shed 2 bases, and the junction held 8 bases outside the gene matches. CDR3 bases: TGTGCCAGCAGTATACGTCAGGGGGCAGGCAATCAGCCCCAGCATTTT. As protein: CASSIRQGAGNQPQHF.

The genes are TRBV6-5 and TRBJ1-2; a possible D gene is TRBD1 (5 bases). Per the germline V gene, CDR1 is MNHEY and CDR2 is SVGAGI. This CDR3 comprises 13 residues. V was shortened by 7 bases and J by 2 bases, with 11 bases between the two germline ends. CDR3 sequence reads: CASKTGGNYGYTF. Here the CDR3 DNA reads TGTGCCAGCAAGACGGGGGGGAACTATGGCTACACCTTC.

The rearrangement links TRBV4-1 to TRBJ2-7, with 9 positions matching TRBD2. CDR3 length equals 15 residues. Losses at the gene ends were 0 bases for V and 5 bases for J; bases not matched to a gene: 5. Per the germline V gene, CDR1 is MGHRA and CDR2 is YSYEKL. CDR3 sequence reads: CASSQEPAGGDEQYF. The CDR3 nucleotides read TGCGCCAGCAGCCAAGAGCCCGCGGGAGGGGACGAGCAGTACTTC.

For the CDR3, the DNA is TGTGCCAGCAGCCTCAGGGACTCTTACACCGGGGAGCTGTTTTTT. Its translation is CASSLRDSYTGELFF. The chain joins TRBV7-9 to TRBJ2-2; D perhaps matches TRBD2 (6 bases). The length of the CDR3 is 15 residues. With 5 bases removed from V and 3 bases from J, the gap between germline ends came to 13 bases. From germline, CDR1 is SEHNR and CDR2 FQNEAQ (reference sequence).

The rearrangement joins TRBV27 to TRBJ1-6; TRBD1 aligns across 10 bases. Germline CDR1 MNHEY, CDR2 SMNVEV (reference sequence). Trimming took 5 bases from V and 9 from J; bases not matched to a gene: 13. This CDR3 is 17 amino acids long. The CDR3 bases are TGTGCCAGCAGTCTAGACCCGGGACAGGGGTATTCTTCACCCCTCCACTTT. This sequence encodes CASSLDPGQGYSSPLHF.

This clone occurred once. This sequence joins TRBV6-1 and TRBJ2-7; 15 positions agree with TRBD2. The germline V gene has CDR1 MNHNS and CDR2 SASEGT. Trimming removed 4 bases from V and 6 bases from J; junction bases left unmatched: 10. This CDR3 is built from 17 residues. The CDR3 loop reads CASSAPGTSGGRSEQYF. DNA for the CDR3: TGTGCCAGCAGTGCGCCCGGGACTAGCGGGGGGCGCTCCGAGCAGTACTTC.

The J gene is TRBJ1-5, the V gene TRBV5-6; 10 bases fit TRBD1. Germline lookup yields CDR1 SGHDT and CDR2 YYEEEE. The CDR3 sequence is 17 residues long. Trimming removed 6 bases from V and 6 bases from J; junction bases left unmatched: 15. In DNA, the CDR3 is TGTGCCAGCATCCCCCCGCTCGACAGGGGGCATTTTCAGCCCCAGCATTTT. The encoded protein is CASIPPLDRGHFQPQHF.

The chain recombines TRBV6-5 with TRBJ2-1; D ambiguous. This CDR3 has 14 amino acids. Germline V gene data show CDR1 as MNHEY and CDR2 as SVGAGI. The V gene lost 0 bases and the J gene lost 10 bases, with 13 bases spanning the gap. CDR3: CASSYSGRSEEQFF. The DNA for the CDR3 is TGTGCCAGCAGTTACTCGGGCAGGTCCGAGGAGCAGTTCTTC.

This chain uses TRBV4-3 with TRBJ1-2; 8 nucleotides match TRBD1. Looked up from germline, CDR1 is LGHNA and CDR2 is YSLEER. This CDR3 is 15 amino acids long. Trimming cost V 0 bases and J 8 bases; bases outside gene matches: 8. CDR3 DNA sequence: TGCGCCAGCAGCCAAGAGGGGACAGGAGGTGGGGGCTACACCTTC. It is translated as CASSQEGTGGGGYTF.

The CDR3 spells CASSEGGVTEAFF. The CDR3 DNA reads as TGCGCCAGCAGTGAAGGGGGGGTCACTGAAGCTTTCTTT. The chain carries TRBV10-1 and TRBJ1-1; D might be TRBD1 (6 bases). The CDR3 runs 13 residues. Deletions cut 3 bases from V and 4 bases from J, with 9 bases between. In germline, CDR1 is WNHNN, CDR2 SYGVQD (reference sequence).

This chain joins TRBV5-4 and TRBJ1-6, with a possible D match to TRBD1 (6 bases). Germline CDR1 is SGHNT and CDR2 is YYREEE (reference sequence). The CDR3 extends over 16 amino acids. V gave up 3 bases and J gave up 1 base, with 11 bases separating them. CDR3 DNA: TGTGCCAGCAGCTCCAGGGGTGGGTCCTATAATTCACCCCTCCACTTT. Amino acid sequence: CASSSRGGSYNSPLHF. Drawing the rest from reference TRBV5-4 and TRBJ1-6, the complete variable domain is ETGVTQSPTHLIKTRGQQVTLRCSSQSGHNTVSWYQQALGQGPQFIFQYYREEENGRGNFPPRFSGLQFPNYSSELNVNALELDDSALYLCASSSRGGSYNSPLHFGNGTRLTVT.

The rearrangement links TRBV21-1 to TRBJ1-1. TRBV21-1 represents a pseudogene. The CDR3 is 14 residues long. CDR3 protein: CASSEWGGHTEAFF. In nucleotides, the CDR3 is TGTGCCAGCAGCGAATGGGGGGGGCATACTGAAGCTTTCTTT.

This clone was detected only once. The chain links TRBV6-5 to TRBJ1-6; D not resolved. V lost 0 bases, J lost 6 bases, and 6 bases lay in between. CDR3 length: 14 amino acids. From germline, CDR1 is MNHEY and CDR2 SVGAGI. The CDR3 nucleotides read TGTGCCAGCAGTTACTCAGAGGCTAATTCACCCCTCCACTTT. Protein sequence: CASSYSEANSPLHF.

V is TRBV6-2 or TRBV6-3 and J is TRBJ2-7, with D perhaps matching TRBD2 (6 bases). The CDR3 totals 15 residues. The V end was cut by 4 bases, the J end by 2 bases, with 15 bases between. Germline V gene sequence: CDR1 MNHEY, CDR2 SVGEGT. The CDR3 protein is CASSLAAPIAYEQYF. The CDR3 DNA follows: TGTGCCAGCAGTTTAGCGGCACCTATAGCCTACGAGCAGTACTTC.

The rearrangement links TRBV18 to TRBJ2-1; TRBD1 aligns across 9 bases. Looked up from germline, CDR1 is KGHSH and CDR2 is LQKENI. The CDR3 covers 15 residues. Unmatched junction bases numbered 7, after V lost 0 bases and J lost 10 bases. The CDR3 here is CASSPPSGTGYEQFF. The CDR3 bases are TGTGCCAGCTCACCACCCTCCGGGACAGGGTACGAGCAGTTCTTC.

The chain has TRBV12-3 or TRBV12-4 and TRBJ2-6; D ambiguous. The V end was cut by 4 bases, the J end by 2 bases, with 3 bases between. The CDR3 totals 13 residues. CDR3 sequence reads: CASSSTGANVLTF. The CDR3 bases are TGTGCCAGCAGTTCCACTGGGGCCAACGTCCTGACTTTC.

This clone is a singleton in its sample. The chain combines TRBV5-6 with TRBJ1-5; D may be TRBD1 (5 bases). The CDR3 is 15 residues long. Germline loops: CDR1 SGHDT, CDR2 YYEEEE. Between the trimmed V and J ends, which lost 4 bases and 4 bases, there was a span of 15 bases. As DNA, the CDR3 is TGTGCCAGCAGCCAGAATCGACAGAAAAATCAGCCCCAGCATTTT. Its translation: CASSQNRQKNQPQHF.

The chain combines TRBV14 with TRBJ1-2; D call uncertain. Between the trimmed V and J ends, which lost 4 bases and 4 bases, there was a span of 13 bases. Per germline, CDR1 SGHDN and CDR2 FVKESK. The CDR3 is made up of 14 amino acids. The CDR3 sequence is CASSPASVVYGYTF. The CDR3 DNA is TGTGCCAGCAGCCCTGCATCAGTCGTCTATGGCTACACCTTC.

The CDR3, as DNA: TGTGCCAGCTCACCGCGGGGGTGGGGCCACGAGCAGTACTTC. Protein: CASSPRGWGHEQYF. The rearrangement joins TRBV18 to TRBJ2-7, with 7 bases matching TRBD2. Germline V gene data show CDR1 as KGHSH and CDR2 as LQKENI. This CDR3 spans 14 amino acids. V dropped 3 bases and J dropped 5; count of bases not matched to a gene: 7.